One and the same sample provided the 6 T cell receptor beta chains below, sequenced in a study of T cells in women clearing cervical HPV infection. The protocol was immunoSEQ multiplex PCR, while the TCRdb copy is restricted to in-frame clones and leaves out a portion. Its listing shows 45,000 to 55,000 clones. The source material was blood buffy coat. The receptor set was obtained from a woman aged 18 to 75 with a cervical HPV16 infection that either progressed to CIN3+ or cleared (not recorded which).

CDR3 sequence: CASSPEGAEWGTEAFF. The covered CDR3 bases are TGTGCCAGCTCACCGGAGGGGGCGGAATGGGGCACTGAA. This chain links TRBV18 with TRBJ1-1; 7 positions match TRBD1. The read halts 3 residues ahead of the CDR3 end, with the missing end drawn from the germline J gene. This CDR3 contains 16 residues. V was clipped by 3 bases and J by 4 bases; unmatched bases: 11. Germline lookup yields CDR1 KGHSH and CDR2 LQKENI.

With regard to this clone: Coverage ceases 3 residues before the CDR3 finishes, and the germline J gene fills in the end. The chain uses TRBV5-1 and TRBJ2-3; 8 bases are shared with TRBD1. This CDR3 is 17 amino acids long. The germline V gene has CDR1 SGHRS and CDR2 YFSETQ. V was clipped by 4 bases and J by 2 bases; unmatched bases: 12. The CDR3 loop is CASSLNARTGSTDTQYF. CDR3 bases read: TGCGCCAGCAGCCTCAATGCCCGGACAGGGTCCACAGATACG.

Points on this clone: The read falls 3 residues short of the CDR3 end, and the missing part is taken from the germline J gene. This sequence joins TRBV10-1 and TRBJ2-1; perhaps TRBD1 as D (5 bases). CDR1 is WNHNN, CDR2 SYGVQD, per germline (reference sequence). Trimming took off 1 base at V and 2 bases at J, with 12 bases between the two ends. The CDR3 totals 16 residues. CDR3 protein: CASSEFRQPPYNEQFF. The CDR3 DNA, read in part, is TGCGCCAGCAGTGAGTTCCGACAGCCTCCCTACAATGAG.

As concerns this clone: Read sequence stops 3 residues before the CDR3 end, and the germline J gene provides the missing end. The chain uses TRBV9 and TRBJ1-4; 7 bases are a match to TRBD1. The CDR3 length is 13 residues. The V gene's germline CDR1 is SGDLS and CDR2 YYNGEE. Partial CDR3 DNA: TGTGCCAGCAGCGTAGCGGAACAGGGGAAA. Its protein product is CASSVAEQGK. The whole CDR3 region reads CASSVAEQGKLFF.

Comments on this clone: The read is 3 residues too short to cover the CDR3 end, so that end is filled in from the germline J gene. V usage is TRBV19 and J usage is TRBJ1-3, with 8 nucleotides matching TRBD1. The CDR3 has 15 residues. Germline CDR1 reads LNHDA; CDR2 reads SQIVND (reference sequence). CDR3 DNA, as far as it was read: TGTGCCAGTAGTATGGACAGGGATAAGGGGGGGGCG. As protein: CASSMDRDKGGA. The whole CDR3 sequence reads CASSMDRDKGGAIYF.

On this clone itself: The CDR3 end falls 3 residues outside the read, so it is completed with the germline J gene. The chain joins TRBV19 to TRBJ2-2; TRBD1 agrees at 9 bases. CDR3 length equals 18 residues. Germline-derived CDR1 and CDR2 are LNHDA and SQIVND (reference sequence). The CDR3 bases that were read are TGTGCCAGTAGGGGGGACAGGGTCGCTCTCTCTGGGGCCAACGTG. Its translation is CASRGDRVALSGANV. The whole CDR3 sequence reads CASRGDRVALSGANVLFF.